The present TCR beta chain was sequenced within a study of blood T cell repertoires in COVID-19. Study at large: PBMCs, B-cell-depleted T cells, or T cells provided the cDNA or gDNA that made up the material.

With V trimmed by 3 bases and J by 6 bases, 5 bases remained unmatched. CDR1 GTSNPN and CDR2 SVGIG come from the germline V gene (reference sequence). The CDR3 runs to 14 residues. Original processing methods: From reference gene primer amplification, estimates of nucleated cell counts were derived. Here immunoSEQ multiplex PCR was the method, and the copy in TCRdb shows in-frame clones only, minus some. That table supplies the V and J calls and clone size; D and trimming were determined from the DNA. The table has a few hundred thousand clones, 88% seen once; the top ten hold 2.5% to 3%. The V call is TRBV30, the J call TRBJ1-6, with 7 bases identical to TRBD1. The source material was PBMCs or T cells enriched from blood (not recorded which). The sequence was collected from a woman aged 50 to 60 who had recovered from COVID-19. The DNA for the CDR3 is TGTGCCTGGAGCGGGAGACAGGGTAATTCACCCCTCCACTTT. Translated: CAWSGRQGNSPLHF.